This T cell receptor (beta chain) was obtained from a study of T-cell reconstitution after alpha-beta-depleted transplantation in children. This sample's TCRbeta library carried unique molecular identifier barcodes. Using its own MiXCR run on the PCR reads, TCRdb lists one record per CDR3 protein. Among about 340,000 distinct CDR3 sequences listed, 10% to 13% were seen once. Looked up from germline, CDR1 is DFQATT and CDR2 is SNEGSKA (reference sequence). V was shortened by 3 bases and J by 5 bases, with 17 bases between the two germline ends. This CDR3 contains 15 residues. V is TRBV20-1 and J is TRBJ2-1; D perhaps matches TRBD1 (5 bases). The TCR was taken from a human donor who donated a stem cell graft to a child with acute lymphoblastic leukemia. The starting material was PBMCs from the stem cell graft donor, obtained from the stem cell graft. The CDR3 DNA reads as TGCAGTGCTAGGGCGATCAGACAGCCCGACAATGAGCAGTTCTTC. Translated: CSARAIRQPDNEQFF.